A single sample is the source of the 21 T cell receptor beta chains below, sequenced in a study of monozygotic twins with inflammatory bowel disease. TCRdb re-called the 5' RACE reads; one entry per CDR3 protein, DNA not given. The listing contains about 440,000 distinct CDR3 sequences. Input material: blood. The receptors originated from a human donor with ulcerative colitis or Crohn's disease, or a healthy co-twin of an affected twin (not recorded which).

The rearrangement links TRBV15 to TRBJ1-2; the TCRdb call, TRBD1, lacks DNA for checking. The CDR3 is made up of 17 amino acids. The germline CDR1 and CDR2 sequences are LNHNV and YYDKDF (reference sequence). CDR3 protein: CATSSQRGTGDYYGYTF.

J is TRBJ2-1 and V is TRBV12-3 or TRBV12-4. This CDR3 region has 14 residues. CDR3 loop: CASSLEVMSNEQFF.

CDR3 residues: CSARDLSAGDYGYTF. V usage is TRBV20-1 and J usage is TRBJ1-2; the TRBD1 assignment by TCRdb is unverifiable without DNA. CDR1 and CDR2 (germline): DFQATT, SNEGSKA (reference sequence). The CDR3 contains 15 residues.

The V and J genes are TRBV3-1 and TRBJ1-2; TCRdb indicates TRBD1, and absent DNA this call remains unverified. The CDR3 covers 14 residues. Germline V gives CDR1 LGHDT, CDR2 YNNKEL (reference sequence). The CDR3 sequence: CASSPFGGGYGYTF.

The chain couples TRBV6-1 to TRBJ1-6; TCRdb's D call of TRBD1 is untestable without DNA. The CDR3 extends over 16 amino acids. CDR1 is MNHNS, CDR2 SASEGT, per germline. This CDR3 is CASSEAGRGKASPLHF.

The chain links TRBV5-5 to TRBJ2-1; TCRdb returns TRBD1, unconfirmable since there is no DNA. The CDR3 consists of 11 residues. Germline V gives CDR1 SGHKS, CDR2 YYEKEE (reference sequence). CDR3: CASSFAGQQFF.

The gene calls are TRBV4-2 and TRBJ2-7; TCRdb gives TRBD2 as the D gene, but with no DNA this cannot be confirmed. This CDR3 region has 15 residues. CDR1 is LGHNA and CDR2 is YNFKEQ in the germline V gene. The CDR3 loop is CASSQEGSGAYEQYF.

The rearrangement uses TRBV27 and TRBJ1-1; the D gene TCRdb calls, TRBD1, cannot be checked with no DNA. The CDR3 is 14 residues long. Germline V gene sequence: CDR1 MNHEY, CDR2 SMNVEV (reference sequence). The CDR3 is CASVTSGRGTEAFF.

The chain has TRBV20-1 and TRBJ2-1; TCRdb indicates TRBD2, and absent DNA this call remains unverified. Germline values: CDR1 DFQATT, CDR2 SNEGSKA (reference sequence). The CDR3 has 15 residues. CDR3 amino acids: CSGLAGIGSYNEQFF.

The chain joins TRBV7-2 to TRBJ1-5; TCRdb proposes TRBD1, but this gene call is untestable without DNA. The CDR3 sequence is 16 residues long. The germline V gene has CDR1 SGHTA and CDR2 FQGNSA. The chain's CDR3 is CASSLVRPVSNQPQHF.

The genes are TRBV7-9 and TRBJ2-3; absent DNA, TCRdb's TRBD1 call cannot be checked. Germline V gene sequence: CDR1 SEHNR, CDR2 FQNEAQ (reference sequence). There are 17 residues in the CDR3. The CDR3 reads CASSSIFGQVGTDTQYF.

The gene calls are TRBV30 and TRBJ2-7; the D call of TRBD1 rests on TCRdb alone, since no DNA is present to check it. This CDR3 region has 14 residues. CDR1 and CDR2 from the germline V gene are GTSNPN and SVGIG (reference sequence). The CDR3: CAWASGTGAKEQYF.

The chain links TRBV6-2 or TRBV6-3 to TRBJ1-5; absent DNA, TCRdb's TRBD1 call cannot be checked. Looked up from germline, CDR1 is MNHEY and CDR2 is SVGEGT. There are 17 residues in the CDR3. The CDR3: CASSRLVTGESNQPQHF.

The chain links TRBV7-3 to TRBJ2-5; TCRdb picks TRBD1, but there is no DNA to check that call. This CDR3 contains 15 residues. Per germline, CDR1 SGHTA and CDR2 FQGTGA. The CDR3 sequence: CASSLRGRYQETQYF.

This chain connects TRBV9 to TRBJ2-1; TCRdb proposes TRBD2, but this gene call is untestable without DNA. This CDR3 comprises 14 residues. Germline V gene data show CDR1 as SGDLS and CDR2 as YYNGEE. CDR3 loop: CASSPWGGGGEQFF.

The rearrangement links TRBV19 to TRBJ1-5; TCRdb's assignment of TRBD1 cannot be checked, as there is no DNA. Looked up from germline, CDR1 is LNHDA and CDR2 is SQIVND (reference sequence). The CDR3 has 13 residues. The CDR3 loop reads CASSISGDQPQHF. Together with reference TRBV19 and TRBJ1-5, the CDR3 gives the full variable domain: DGGITQSPKYLFRKEGQNVTLSCEQNLNHDAMYWYRQDPGQGLRLIYYSQIVNDFQKGDIAEGYSVSREKKESFPLTVTSAQKNPTAFYLCASSISGDQPQHFGDGTRLSIL.

The chain is built from TRBV4-1 and TRBJ2-3; TCRdb lists TRBD1, though no DNA is available to test this call. This CDR3 has 14 amino acids. The germline V gene has CDR1 MGHRA and CDR2 YSYEKL. CDR3 sequence: CASSTAGPTDTQYF.

V and J are TRBV20-1 and TRBJ2-7. The CDR3 runs to 15 residues. CDR1 is DFQATT, CDR2 SNEGSKA, per germline (reference sequence). The CDR3 sequence is CSAQTLQGNSYEQYF.

CDR3 amino acids: CASSQSLAGGNTEAFF. The chain couples TRBV4-1 to TRBJ1-1. This CDR3 has 16 amino acids. Germline CDR1 reads MGHRA; CDR2 reads YSYEKL.

This rearrangement joins TRBV12-3 or TRBV12-4 to TRBJ1-1; TCRdb's D gene call, TRBD1, goes unchecked for lack of DNA. This CDR3 region has 14 residues. CDR3 protein: CASILHGTNTEAFF.

V and J are TRBV4-2 and TRBJ1-5; checking the TCRdb D call of TRBD1 is not possible without DNA. This CDR3 is built from 17 residues. The germline CDR1 and CDR2 sequences are LGHNA and YNFKEQ. The CDR3 loop is CASSQEWDRGGIQPQHF.